A single sample is the source of the 15 T cell receptor beta chains below, sequenced in a study of vaccination and CD4 T cells after COVID-19. Scientists ran DNA taken from cultured CD4+ T cells through the Oncomine TCR Beta short-read assay for sequencing. TCRdb used MiXCR to reprocess the PCR reads, holding one entry per CDR3 protein. The sample lists 10,000 to 12,000 distinct CDR3 sequences; about 28% were seen once. Treatment noted: 10-day PBMC culture with coronavirus spike peptide pools or control peptides (ViraFEST assay). Their antigens remain unidentified. Source: CD4+ T cells from blood, cultured in vitro, taken after SARS-CoV-2 vaccination. Receptor source: a human donor who had recovered from COVID-19.

This clonotype was seen only once. The rearrangement links TRBV2 to TRBJ2-3, with a weak D call TRBD2 (6 bases). Trimming removed 4 bases at V and 2 bases at J, with 16 bases between. This CDR3 comprises 16 residues. Per germline, CDR1 SNHLY and CDR2 FYNNEI. CDR3 bases: TGTGCCAGCAGTGTAGGTGGTGGAGGGGTCACAGATACGCAGTATTTT. The encoded protein is CASSVGGGGVTDTQYF.

The chain has TRBV6-9 and TRBJ2-7; 9 bases align to TRBD2. J was trimmed by 1 base and V by 10 bases; bases with no gene match: 20. The V gene's germline CDR1 is MNHGY and CDR2 SVAAGI. This CDR3 comprises 18 residues. CDR3 residues: CAIQEAGLADERSYEQYF. The CDR3 nucleotides read TGTGCCATCCAAGAGGCGGGACTAGCCGACGAAAGATCCTACGAGCAGTACTTC.

This clonotype was counted between two and nine times. CDR3 region: CASSPGPGQGNTGELFF. CDR3 nucleotides: TGCGCCAGCAGCCCCGGTCCGGGACAGGGGAACACCGGGGAGCTGTTTTTT. This chain uses TRBV4-3 with TRBJ2-2; 9 bases agree with TRBD1. The germline CDR1 and CDR2 sequences are LGHNA and YSLEER. The CDR3 has 17 residues. V dropped 4 bases and J dropped 1; count of bases not matched to a gene: 7.

The V gene is TRBV7-2, the J gene TRBJ1-1; D perhaps matches TRBD1 (5 bases). CDR1 and CDR2 from the germline V gene are SGHTA and FQGNSA. Trimming removed 6 bases from V and 1 base from J, with 12 bases in between. The CDR3 runs 14 residues. The CDR3 bases are TGTGCCAGCAGGTTCAGGGAAGGGAACACTGAAGCTTTCTTT. It translates to CASRFREGNTEAFF. Variable domain in full (rest from reference TRBV7-2 and TRBJ1-1): GAGVSQSPSNKVTEKGKDVELRCDPISGHTALYWYRQSLGQGLEFLIYFQGNSAPDKSGLPSDRFSAERTGGSVSTLTIQRTQQEDSAVYLCASRFREGNTEAFFGQGTRLTVV.

V gene TRBV14 combines with J gene TRBJ2-4, with TRBD1 matching over 7 bases. Unmatched junction bases numbered 10, after V lost 5 bases and J lost 0 bases. From germline, CDR1 is SGHDN and CDR2 FVKESK. The CDR3 length is 17 residues. The CDR3 protein is CASSTPDRGQAKNIQYF. CDR3 DNA sequence: TGTGCCAGCAGCACCCCTGATAGGGGGCAAGCCAAAAACATTCAGTACTTC.

The chain uses TRBV27 and TRBJ1-2; 8 bases line up with TRBD1. The CDR3 extends over 13 amino acids. The V gene end was trimmed by 4 bases and the J gene end by 4 bases; junction bases not matched to a gene: 2. CDR1 and CDR2 (germline): MNHEY, SMNVEV (reference sequence). The CDR3 here is CASSWDRTYGYTF. The DNA for the CDR3 is TGTGCCAGCAGTTGGGACAGGACCTATGGCTACACCTTC.

This clonotype was picked up a small number of times. The V call is TRBV28, the J call TRBJ2-3; maybe TRBD2 (6 bases). Trimming removed 4 bases from V and 3 bases from J, with 14 bases in between. This CDR3 spans 15 amino acids. The germline CDR1 and CDR2 sequences are MDHEN and SYDVKM. The DNA of the CDR3 is TGTGCCAGCAGTTCGCCGGGACTTATGACAGATACGCAGTATTTT. Translation gives CASSSPGLMTDTQYF.

This chain uses TRBV12-3 or TRBV12-4 with TRBJ2-1; 7 bases line up with TRBD1. V lost 4 bases to trimming and J lost 14 bases; unmatched junction nucleotides: 5. The CDR3 spans 11 residues. The CDR3 is CASSSTGREFF. The CDR3 DNA reads TGTGCCAGCAGTTCGACAGGGCGAGAGTTCTTC.

The genes are TRBV15 and TRBJ2-7; TRBD1 matches at 7 bases. J was trimmed by 3 bases and V by 5 bases; bases with no gene match: 13. The CDR3 has 16 residues. In germline, CDR1 is LNHNV, CDR2 YYDKDF (reference sequence). The CDR3 region is CATSFGEARGNYEQYF. CDR3 sequence (DNA): TGTGCCACCAGCTTCGGAGAGGCCAGGGGGAACTACGAGCAGTACTTC.

This clonotype has more than one count but fewer than ten. The V call is TRBV5-4, the J call TRBJ2-7; D unresolved. The V end lost 3 bases, the J end lost 0 bases, and 10 bases lay between the germline ends. The CDR3 totals 14 residues. Germline CDR1 SGHNT, CDR2 YYREEE (reference sequence). CDR3 nucleotide sequence: TGTGCCAGCAGCTCTAAGGGAAGCTCCTACGAGCAGTACTTC. Protein sequence: CASSSKGSSYEQYF.

Points on this clonotype: The junction differs from germline at one of its ends, possibly a read error. V is TRBV7-7 and J is TRBJ2-7; 8 nucleotides agree with TRBD1. Germline CDR1 SSHAT, CDR2 FNYEAQ (reference sequence). The CDR3 has 13 amino acids. CDR3 amino acids: CASSPRQGSEQYF. The CDR3 DNA follows: TGTGCTAGCAGCCCCCGACAGGGGAGCGAGCAGTACTTC.

This chain joins TRBV6-5 and TRBJ2-3, with a possible D match to TRBD2 (6 bases). The ends were cut back, 4 bases at V and 1 base at J, with 9 bases in the middle. The CDR3 extends over 14 amino acids. The germline CDR1 and CDR2 sequences are MNHEY and SVGAGI. The CDR3 protein is CASSSWGGTDTQYF. The CDR3 DNA follows: TGTGCCAGCAGTTCCTGGGGGGGCACAGATACGCAGTATTTT.

The V gene is TRBV14, the J gene TRBJ1-6; D possibly corresponds to TRBD1 (6 bases). CDR1 SGHDN and CDR2 FVKESK come from the germline V gene. V shed 0 bases and J shed 9 bases, with 12 bases lying between them. There are 15 residues in the CDR3. The CDR3 sequence: CASSQESGAISPLHF. The CDR3 DNA sequence: TGTGCCAGCAGCCAAGAGTCGGGGGCGATTTCACCCCTCCACTTT. Based on the CDR3 plus reference TRBV14 and TRBJ1-6, the full variable domain is EAGVTQFPSHSVIEKGQTVTLRCDPISGHDNLYWYRRVMGKEIKFLLHFVKESKQDESGMPNNRFLAERTGGTYSTLKVQPAELEDSGVYFCASSQESGAISPLHFGNGTRLTVT.

The genes are TRBV4-2 and TRBJ2-7; 10 positions match TRBD2. The CDR3 is 16 residues long. The germline V gene has CDR1 LGHNA and CDR2 YNFKEQ. V was pared by 0 bases and J by 2 bases, with 4 bases of the junction left unmatched. For the CDR3, the DNA is TGTGCCAGCAGCCAAGATAGACTAGCGGGTCCCTACGAGCAGTACTTC. Its protein is CASSQDRLAGPYEQYF.

V usage is TRBV29-1 and J usage is TRBJ2-5, with 11 bases identical to TRBD2. Unmatched junction bases numbered 3, after V lost 7 bases and J lost 2 bases. The germline V gene encodes CDR1 SQVTM and CDR2 ANQGSEA. This CDR3 contains 13 residues. The CDR3 loop reads CSGGLAVQETQYF. DNA for the CDR3: TGCAGCGGGGGACTAGCGGTTCAAGAGACCCAGTACTTC.